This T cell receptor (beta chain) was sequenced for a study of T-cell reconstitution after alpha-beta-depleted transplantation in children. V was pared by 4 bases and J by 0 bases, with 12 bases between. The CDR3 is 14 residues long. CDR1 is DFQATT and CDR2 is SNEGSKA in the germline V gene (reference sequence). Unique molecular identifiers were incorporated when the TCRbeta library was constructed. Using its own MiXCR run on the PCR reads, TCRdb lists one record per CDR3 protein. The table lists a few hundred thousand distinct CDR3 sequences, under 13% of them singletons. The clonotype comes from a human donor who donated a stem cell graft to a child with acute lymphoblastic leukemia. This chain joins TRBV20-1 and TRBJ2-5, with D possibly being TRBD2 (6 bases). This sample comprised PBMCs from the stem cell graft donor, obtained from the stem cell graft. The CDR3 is CSATRGLNQETQYF. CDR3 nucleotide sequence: TGCAGTGCTACCCGGGGACTTAACCAAGAGACCCAGTACTTC.